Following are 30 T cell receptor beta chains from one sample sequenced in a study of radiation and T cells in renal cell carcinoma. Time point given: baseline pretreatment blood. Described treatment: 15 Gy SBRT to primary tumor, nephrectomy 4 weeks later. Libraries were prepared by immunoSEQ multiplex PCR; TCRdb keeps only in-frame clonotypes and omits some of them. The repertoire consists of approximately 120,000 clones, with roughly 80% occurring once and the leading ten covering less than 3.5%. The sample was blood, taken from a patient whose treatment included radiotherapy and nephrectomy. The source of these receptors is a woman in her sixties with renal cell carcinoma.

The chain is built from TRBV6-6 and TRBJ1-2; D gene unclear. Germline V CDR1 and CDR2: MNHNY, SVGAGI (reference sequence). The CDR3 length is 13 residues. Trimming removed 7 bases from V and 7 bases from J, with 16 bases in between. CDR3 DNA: TGTGCCAGCACCACCGGACCCGGAGTTGGCTACACCTTC. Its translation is CASTTGPGVGYTF.

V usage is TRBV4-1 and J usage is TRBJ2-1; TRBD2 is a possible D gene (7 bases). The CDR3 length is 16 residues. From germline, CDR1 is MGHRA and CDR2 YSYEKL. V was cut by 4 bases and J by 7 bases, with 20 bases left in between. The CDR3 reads CASSPHAGAMGNEQFF. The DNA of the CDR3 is TGCGCCAGCAGCCCCCACGCGGGGGCTATGGGGAATGAGCAGTTCTTC.

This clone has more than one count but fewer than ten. The CDR3 region is CASSQANRGNEKLFF. CDR3 in DNA: TGTGCCAGCAGCCAAGCAAACAGGGGTAATGAAAAACTGTTTTTT. The chain uses TRBV4-2 and TRBJ1-4; 7 bases align to TRBD1. Germline-derived CDR1 and CDR2 are LGHNA and YNFKEQ. V was pared by 1 base and J by 4 bases, with 3 bases of the junction left unmatched. This CDR3 region has 15 residues.

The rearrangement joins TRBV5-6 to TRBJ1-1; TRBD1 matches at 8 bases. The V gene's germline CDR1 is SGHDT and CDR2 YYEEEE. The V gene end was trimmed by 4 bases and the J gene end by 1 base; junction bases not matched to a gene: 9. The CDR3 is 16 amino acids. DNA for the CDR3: TGTGCCAGCAGCGACGGGACAGGCAACCCGAACACTGAAGCTTTCTTT. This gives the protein CASSDGTGNPNTEAFF.

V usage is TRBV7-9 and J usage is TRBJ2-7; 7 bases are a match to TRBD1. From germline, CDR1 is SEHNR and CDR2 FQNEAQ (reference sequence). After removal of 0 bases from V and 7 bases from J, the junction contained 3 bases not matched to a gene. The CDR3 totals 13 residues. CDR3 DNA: TGTGCCAGCAGCTTAGCAGGGGGCCGGGAGCAGTACTTC. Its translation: CASSLAGGREQYF.

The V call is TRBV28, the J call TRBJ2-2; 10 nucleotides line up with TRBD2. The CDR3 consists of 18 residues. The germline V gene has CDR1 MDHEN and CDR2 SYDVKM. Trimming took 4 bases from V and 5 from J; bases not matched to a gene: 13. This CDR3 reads CASSSGVAGGGRTGELFF. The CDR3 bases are TGTGCCAGCAGTTCTGGGGTAGCGGGGGGCGGTCGGACCGGGGAGCTGTTTTTT.

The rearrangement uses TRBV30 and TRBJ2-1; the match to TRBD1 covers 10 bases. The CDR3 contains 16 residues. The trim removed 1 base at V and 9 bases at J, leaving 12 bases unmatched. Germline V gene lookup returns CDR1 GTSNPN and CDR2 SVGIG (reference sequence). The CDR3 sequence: CAWSATPGQGQAEQFF. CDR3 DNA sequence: TGTGCCTGGAGTGCTACCCCGGGACAGGGGCAGGCTGAGCAGTTCTTC.

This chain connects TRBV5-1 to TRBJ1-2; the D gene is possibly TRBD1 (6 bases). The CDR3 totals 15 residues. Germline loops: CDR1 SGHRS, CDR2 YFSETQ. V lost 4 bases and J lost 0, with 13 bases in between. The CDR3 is CASSTGQTSNYGYTF. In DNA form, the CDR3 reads TGCGCCAGCAGCACTGGACAGACCTCTAACTATGGCTACACCTTC.

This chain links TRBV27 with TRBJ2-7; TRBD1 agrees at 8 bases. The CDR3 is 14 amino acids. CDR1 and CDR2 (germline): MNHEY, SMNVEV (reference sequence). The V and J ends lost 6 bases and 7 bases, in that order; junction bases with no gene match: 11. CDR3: CASSWDRSYGEQYF. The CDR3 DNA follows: TGTGCCAGCAGCTGGGACAGGTCCTACGGAGAGCAGTACTTC.

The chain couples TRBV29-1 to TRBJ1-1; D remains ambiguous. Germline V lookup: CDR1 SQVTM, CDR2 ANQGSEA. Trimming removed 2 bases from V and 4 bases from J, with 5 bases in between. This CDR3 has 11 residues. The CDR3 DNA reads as TGCAGCGTTGAACAAGCCACTGAAGCTTTCTTT. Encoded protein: CSVEQATEAFF.

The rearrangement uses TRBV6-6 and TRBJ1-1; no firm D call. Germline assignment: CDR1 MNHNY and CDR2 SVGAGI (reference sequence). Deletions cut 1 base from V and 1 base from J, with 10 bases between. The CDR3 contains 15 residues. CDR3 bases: TGTGCCAGCAGTTACTTCCCGGCGGCGAACACTGAAGCTTTCTTT. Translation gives CASSYFPAANTEAFF.

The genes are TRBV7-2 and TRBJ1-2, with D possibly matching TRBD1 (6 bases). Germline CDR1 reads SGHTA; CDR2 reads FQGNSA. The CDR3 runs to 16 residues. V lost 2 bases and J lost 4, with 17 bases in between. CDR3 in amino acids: CASSLTPGHSPYGYTF. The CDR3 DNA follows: TGTGCCAGCAGCTTAACTCCGGGACACTCACCCTATGGCTACACCTTC.

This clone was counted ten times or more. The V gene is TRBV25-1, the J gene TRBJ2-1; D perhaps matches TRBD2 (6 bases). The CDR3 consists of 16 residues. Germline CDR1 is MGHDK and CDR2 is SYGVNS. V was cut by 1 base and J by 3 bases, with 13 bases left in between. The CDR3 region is CASSELAGTLYNEQFF. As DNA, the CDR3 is TGTGCCAGCAGTGAATTGGCAGGGACTCTCTACAATGAGCAGTTCTTC.

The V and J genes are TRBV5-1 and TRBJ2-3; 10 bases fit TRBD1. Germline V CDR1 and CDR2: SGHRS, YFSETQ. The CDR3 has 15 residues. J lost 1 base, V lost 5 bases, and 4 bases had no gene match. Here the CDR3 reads CASSSGTGGTDTQYF. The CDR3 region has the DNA TGCGCCAGCAGTTCCGGGACAGGGGGCACAGATACGCAGTATTTT.

In DNA, the CDR3 is TGTGCCAGCAGCCAAGGGGGCATTCAGTACTTC. Encoded protein: CASSQGGIQYF. This chain links TRBV14 with TRBJ2-4; D uncertain. The germline gives CDR1 SGHDN, CDR2 FVKESK. This CDR3 has 11 residues. Deletions cut 1 base from V and 9 bases from J, with 4 bases between.

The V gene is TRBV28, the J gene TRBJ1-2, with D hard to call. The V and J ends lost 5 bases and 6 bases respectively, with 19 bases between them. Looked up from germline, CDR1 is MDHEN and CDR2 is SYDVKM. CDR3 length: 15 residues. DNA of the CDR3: TGTGCCAGCAGTCCCCGACCTACCGCGCTCAATGGCTACACCTTC. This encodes CASSPRPTALNGYTF.

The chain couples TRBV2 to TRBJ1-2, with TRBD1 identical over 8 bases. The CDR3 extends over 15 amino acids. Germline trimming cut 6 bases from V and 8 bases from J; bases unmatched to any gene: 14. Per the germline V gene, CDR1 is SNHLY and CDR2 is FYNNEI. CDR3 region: CASRDYGQGRVGYTF. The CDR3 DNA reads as TGTGCCAGCAGGGACTATGGACAGGGAAGGGTGGGCTACACCTTC.

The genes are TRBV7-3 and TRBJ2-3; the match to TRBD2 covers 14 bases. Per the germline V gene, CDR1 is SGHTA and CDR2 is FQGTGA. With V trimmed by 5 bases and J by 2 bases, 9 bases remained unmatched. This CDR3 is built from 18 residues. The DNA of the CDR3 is TGTGCCAGCAGCGGAACTGGGACTAGCGGGAGTTTCACAGATACGCAGTATTTT. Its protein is CASSGTGTSGSFTDTQYF.

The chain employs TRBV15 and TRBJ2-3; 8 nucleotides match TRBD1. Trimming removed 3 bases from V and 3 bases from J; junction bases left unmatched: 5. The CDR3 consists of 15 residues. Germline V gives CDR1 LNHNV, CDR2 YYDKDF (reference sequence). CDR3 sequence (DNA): TGTGCCACCAGCAGCGGGACAGGCCCGACAGATACGCAGTATTTT. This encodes CATSSGTGPTDTQYF.

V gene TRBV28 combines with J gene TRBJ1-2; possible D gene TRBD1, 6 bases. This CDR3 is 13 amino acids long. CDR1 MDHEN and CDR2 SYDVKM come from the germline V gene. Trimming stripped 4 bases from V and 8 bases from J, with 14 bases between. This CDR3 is CASSSEQGRGYTF. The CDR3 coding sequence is TGTGCCAGCAGTTCCGAACAGGGACGGGGCTACACCTTC.

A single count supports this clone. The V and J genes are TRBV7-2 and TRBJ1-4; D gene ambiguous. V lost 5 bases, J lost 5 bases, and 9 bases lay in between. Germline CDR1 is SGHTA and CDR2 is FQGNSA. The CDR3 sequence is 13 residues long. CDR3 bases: TGTGCCAGCAGCGCGGAAAGGAATGAAAAACTGTTTTTT. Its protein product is CASSAERNEKLFF.

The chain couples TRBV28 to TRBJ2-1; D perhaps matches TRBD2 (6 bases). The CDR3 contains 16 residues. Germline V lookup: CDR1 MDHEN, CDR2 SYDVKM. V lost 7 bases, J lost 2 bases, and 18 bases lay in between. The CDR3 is CASTPWGDSTYNEQFF. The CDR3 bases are TGTGCCAGCACCCCCTGGGGGGACTCGACCTACAATGAGCAGTTCTTC. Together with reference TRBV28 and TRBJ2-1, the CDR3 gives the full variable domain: DVKVTQSSRYLVKRTGEKVFLECVQDMDHENMFWYRQDPGLGLRLIYFSYDVKMKEKGDIPEGYSVSREKKERFSLILESASTNQTSMYLCASTPWGDSTYNEQFFGPGTRLTVL.

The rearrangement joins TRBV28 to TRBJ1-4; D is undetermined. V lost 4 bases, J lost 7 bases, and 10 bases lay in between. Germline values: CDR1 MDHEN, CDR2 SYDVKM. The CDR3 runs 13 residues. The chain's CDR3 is CASSYGIGEKLFF. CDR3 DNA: TGTGCCAGCAGTTATGGGATAGGTGAAAAACTGTTTTTT.

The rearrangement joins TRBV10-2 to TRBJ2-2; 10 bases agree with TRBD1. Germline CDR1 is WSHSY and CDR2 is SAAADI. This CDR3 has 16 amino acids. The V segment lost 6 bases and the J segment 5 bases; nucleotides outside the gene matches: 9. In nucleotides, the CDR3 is TGCGCCAGCAGGCCTCGACAGGGGGCGGGGACCGGGGAGCTGTTTTTT. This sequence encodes CASRPRQGAGTGELFF.

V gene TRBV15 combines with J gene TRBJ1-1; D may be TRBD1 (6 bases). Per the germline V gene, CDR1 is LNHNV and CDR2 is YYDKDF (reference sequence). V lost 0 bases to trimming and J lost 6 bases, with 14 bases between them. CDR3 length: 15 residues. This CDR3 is CATSRDLGEGAEAFF. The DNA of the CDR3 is TGTGCCACCAGCAGAGATCTTGGGGAGGGGGCTGAAGCTTTCTTT. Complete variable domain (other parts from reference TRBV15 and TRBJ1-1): DAMVIQNPRYQVTQFGKPVTLSCSQTLNHNVMYWYQQKSSQAPKLLFHYYDKDFNNEADTPDNFQSRRPNTSFCFLDIRSPGLGDTAMYLCATSRDLGEGAEAFFGQGTRLTVV.

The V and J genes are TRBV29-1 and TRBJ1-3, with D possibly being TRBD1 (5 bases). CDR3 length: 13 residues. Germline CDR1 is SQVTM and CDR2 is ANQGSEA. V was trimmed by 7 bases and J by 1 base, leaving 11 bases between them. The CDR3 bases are TGCAGCGCCGTGGGGGGGTCTGGAAACACCATATATTTT. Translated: CSAVGGSGNTIYF.

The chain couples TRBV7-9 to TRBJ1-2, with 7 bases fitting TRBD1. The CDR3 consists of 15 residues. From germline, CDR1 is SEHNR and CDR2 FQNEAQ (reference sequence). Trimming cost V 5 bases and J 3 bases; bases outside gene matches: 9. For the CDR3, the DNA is TGTGCCAGCAGCCCTTCGGAGCAGGGGGACTATGGCTACACCTTC. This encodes CASSPSEQGDYGYTF.

CDR3 in DNA: TGTGCCAGCAGTTTTGGGCACAGTAATGAAAAACTGTTTTTT. This encodes CASSFGHSNEKLFF. V usage is TRBV28 and J usage is TRBJ1-4; no clear D gene. Germline-derived CDR1 and CDR2 are MDHEN and SYDVKM. The V end was cut by 3 bases, the J end by 4 bases, with 9 bases between. This CDR3 is built from 14 residues.

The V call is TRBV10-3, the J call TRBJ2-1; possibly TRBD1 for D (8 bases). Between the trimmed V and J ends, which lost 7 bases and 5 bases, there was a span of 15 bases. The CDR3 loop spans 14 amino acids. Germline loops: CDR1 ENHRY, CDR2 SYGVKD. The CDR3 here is CAITRTGRDNEQFF. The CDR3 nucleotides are TGTGCCATCACCCGGACAGGGAGGGACAATGAGCAGTTCTTC.

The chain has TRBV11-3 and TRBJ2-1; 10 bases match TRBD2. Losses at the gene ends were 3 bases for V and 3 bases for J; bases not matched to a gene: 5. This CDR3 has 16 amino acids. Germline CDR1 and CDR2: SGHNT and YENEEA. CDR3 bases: TGTGCCAGCAGCTTGGACCCTAGCGGGGGCTACAATGAGCAGTTCTTC. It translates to CASSLDPSGGYNEQFF.